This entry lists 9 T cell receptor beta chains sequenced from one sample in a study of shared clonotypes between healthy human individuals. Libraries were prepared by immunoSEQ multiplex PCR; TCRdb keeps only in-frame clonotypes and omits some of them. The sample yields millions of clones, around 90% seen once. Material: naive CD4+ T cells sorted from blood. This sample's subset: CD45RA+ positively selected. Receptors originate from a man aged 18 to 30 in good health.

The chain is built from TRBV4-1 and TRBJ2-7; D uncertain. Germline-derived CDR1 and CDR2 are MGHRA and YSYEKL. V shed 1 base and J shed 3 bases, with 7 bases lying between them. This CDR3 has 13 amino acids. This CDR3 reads CASSQGGGYEQYF. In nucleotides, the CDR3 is TGCGCCAGCAGCCAAGGAGGCGGCTACGAGCAGTACTTC.

CDR3 region: CASNPPAGVAGEQYF. CDR3 bases: TGTGCCAGCAACCCACCGGCGGGGGTAGCGGGGGAGCAGTACTTC. This chain connects TRBV6-1 to TRBJ2-7; 8 bases line up with TRBD2. The CDR3 length is 15 residues. Germline trimming cut 7 bases from V and 7 bases from J; bases unmatched to any gene: 15. Germline V gives CDR1 MNHNS, CDR2 SASEGT.

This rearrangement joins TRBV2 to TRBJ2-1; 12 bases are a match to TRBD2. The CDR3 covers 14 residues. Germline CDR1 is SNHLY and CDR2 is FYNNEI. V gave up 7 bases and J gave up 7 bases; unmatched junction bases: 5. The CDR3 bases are TGTGCCAGCAAAACTAGCGGGAGGTCGAATGAGCAGTTCTTC. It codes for CASKTSGRSNEQFF.

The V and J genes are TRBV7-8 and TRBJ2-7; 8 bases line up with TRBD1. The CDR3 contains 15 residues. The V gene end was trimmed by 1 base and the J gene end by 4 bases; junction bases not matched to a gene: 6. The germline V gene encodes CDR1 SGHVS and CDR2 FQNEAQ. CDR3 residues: CASSLERTGLYEQYF. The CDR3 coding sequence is TGTGCCAGCAGCTTAGAAAGGACAGGGTTGTACGAGCAGTACTTC.

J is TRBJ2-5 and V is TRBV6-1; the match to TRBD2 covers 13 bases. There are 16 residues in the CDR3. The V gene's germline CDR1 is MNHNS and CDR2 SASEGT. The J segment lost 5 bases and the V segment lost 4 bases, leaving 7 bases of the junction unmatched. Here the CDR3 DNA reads TGTGCCAGCAGTGTTGGACTAGCGGGGGCCGGGGAGACCCAGTACTTC. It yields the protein CASSVGLAGAGETQYF.

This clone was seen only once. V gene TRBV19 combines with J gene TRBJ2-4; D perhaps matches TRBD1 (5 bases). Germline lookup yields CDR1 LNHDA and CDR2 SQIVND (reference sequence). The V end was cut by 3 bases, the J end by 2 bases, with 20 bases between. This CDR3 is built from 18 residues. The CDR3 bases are TGTGCCAGTAGTATCAGGACGACAGACCTTTTGTCCAAAAACATTCAGTACTTC. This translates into CASSIRTTDLLSKNIQYF.

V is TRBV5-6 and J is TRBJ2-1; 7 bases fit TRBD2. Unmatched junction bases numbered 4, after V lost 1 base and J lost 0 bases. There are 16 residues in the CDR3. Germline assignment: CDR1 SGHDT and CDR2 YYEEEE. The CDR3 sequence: CASSLRGLGSYNEQFF. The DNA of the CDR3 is TGTGCCAGCAGCTTGCGCGGACTAGGCTCCTACAATGAGCAGTTCTTC.

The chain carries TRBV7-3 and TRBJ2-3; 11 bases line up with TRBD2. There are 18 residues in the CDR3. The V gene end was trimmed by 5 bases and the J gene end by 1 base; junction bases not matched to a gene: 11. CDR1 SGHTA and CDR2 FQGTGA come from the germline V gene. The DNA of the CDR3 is TGTGCCAGCAGCCTCTATTCTAGCGGGGGGATCCGCACAGATACGCAGTATTTT. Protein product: CASSLYSSGGIRTDTQYF.

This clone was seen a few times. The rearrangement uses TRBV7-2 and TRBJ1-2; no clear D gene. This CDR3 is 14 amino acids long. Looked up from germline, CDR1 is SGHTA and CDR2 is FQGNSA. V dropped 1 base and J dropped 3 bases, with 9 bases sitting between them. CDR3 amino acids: CASSLGGAYYGYTF. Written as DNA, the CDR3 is TGTGCCAGCAGCTTAGGGGGTGCCTACTATGGCTACACCTTC.